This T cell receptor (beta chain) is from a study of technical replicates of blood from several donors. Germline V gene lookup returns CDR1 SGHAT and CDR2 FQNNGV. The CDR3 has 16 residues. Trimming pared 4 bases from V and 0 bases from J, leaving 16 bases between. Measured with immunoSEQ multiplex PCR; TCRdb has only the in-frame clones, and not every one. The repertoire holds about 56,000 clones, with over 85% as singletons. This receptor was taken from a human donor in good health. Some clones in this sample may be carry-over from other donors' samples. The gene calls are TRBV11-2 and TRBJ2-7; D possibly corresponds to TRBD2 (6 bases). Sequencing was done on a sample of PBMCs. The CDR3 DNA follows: TGTGCCAGCAGCTCAACGGGACTTCCTAGCTCCTACGAGCAGTACTTC. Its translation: CASSSTGLPSSYEQYF.